Listed below are T cell receptor beta chains from one sample, sequenced in a study of T cell responses to AZD1222 COVID-19 vaccine. The data were produced by immunoSEQ multiplex PCR, yet TCRdb's version contains in-frame clones alone and is incomplete. Of about 160,000 clones in the sample, around 87% are singletons; the top ten hold approximately 4.3%. Specimen: peripheral blood, collected 28 days after the second AZD1222 dose. Every receptor here comes from an adult who received the AZD1222 COVID-19 vaccine. CDR3s include the opening cysteine and the closing phenylalanine or tryptophan. D genes are given only for firm matches. Expanded clones are given a class, and other clones once, few, many or no size at all.

V gene	J gene	D gene	clone size	CDR3 protein	CDR3 DNA
TRBV7-2	TRBJ1-2	NA	once	CASTSPPVLNGYTF	TGTGCCAGCACCTCTCCCCCGGTTTTGAATGGCTACACCTTC
TRBV10-3	TRBJ1-2	NA	NA	CAISESNVDPGGF	TGTGCCATCAGTGAGTCGAACGTGGACCCCGGCGGCTTC
TRBV7-9	TRBJ1-1	NA	few	CASSFGRSGSEAFF	TGTGCCAGCAGCTTCGGGAGGTCGGGCTCTGAAGCTTTCTTT
TRBV10-3	TRBJ2-1	TRBD2	NA	CAISSSGGAYNEQFF	TGTGCCATCAGTTCTAGCGGGGGAGCCTACAATGAGCAGTTCTTC
TRBV20-1	TRBJ1-1	NA	NA	CSASAGHIMNTEAFF	TGCAGTGCTAGTGCCGGGCACATCATGAACACTGAAGCTTTCTTT
TRBV7-8	TRBJ2-7	NA	NA	CASSESYPGYEQYF	TGTGCCAGCAGCGAGTCATACCCGGGCTACGAGCAGTACTTC
TRBV2	TRBJ1-2	NA	few	CASGTHYGYTF	TGTGCCAGCGGGACACACTATGGCTACACCTTC
TRBV10-3	TRBJ2-5	NA	NA	CAIRGRTGQEETQYF	TGTGCCATCAGAGGAAGAACAGGGCAGGAAGAGACCCAGTACTTC
TRBV10-1	TRBJ2-5	TRBD1	NA	CASSESNRGRGETQYF	TGCGCCAGCAGTGAGTCGAACAGGGGGCGAGGAGAGACCCAGTACTTC
TRBV15	TRBJ1-1	NA	NA	CATSRGGSPEAFF	TGTGCCACCAGCAGGGGCGGGAGCCCTGAAGCTTTCTTT
TRBV7-2	TRBJ1-2	NA	NA	CASSFHGALDGYTF	TGTGCCAGCAGCTTCCACGGGGCCCTGGATGGCTACACCTTC
TRBV4-2	TRBJ1-1	NA	NA	CASSQGQVQEDTEAFF	TGTGCCAGCAGCCAAGGACAGGTTCAGGAGGACACTGAAGCTTTCTTT
TRBV7-2	TRBJ2-3	NA	NA	CASSSGIQTDTQYF	TGTGCCAGCAGCTCCGGGATACAGACAGATACGCAGTATTTT
TRBV5-6	TRBJ2-2	NA	NA	CASSSGIKLFF	TGTGCCAGCAGCTCCGGAATTAAGCTGTTTTTT
TRBV2	TRBJ1-6	NA	NA	CASSLTRRPARLSPLHF	TGTGCCAGCAGTCTTACTCGACGGCCCGCCAGACTTTCACCCCTCCACTTT
TRBV6-5	TRBJ1-1	NA	NA	CASSLGRNTEAFF	TGTGCCAGCAGTTTAGGCAGGAACACTGAAGCTTTCTTT
TRBV14	TRBJ1-1	TRBD1	NA	CASTPLRQGPSTEAFF	TGTGCCAGCACCCCATTGAGACAGGGGCCCAGCACTGAAGCTTTCTTT
TRBV13	TRBJ1-1	NA	NA	CASGFPRRTEAFF	TGTGCCAGCGGCTTCCCCAGGAGGACTGAAGCTTTCTTT
TRBV3-1/TRBV3-2	TRBJ1-3	NA	NA	CASSRTAGGTIYF	TGTGCCAGCAGCCGGACAGCCGGAGGGACCATATATTTT
TRBV6-5	TRBJ2-7	NA	NA	CASSYSQGLEQYF	TGTGCCAGCAGTTACTCCCAGGGTCTGGAGCAGTACTTC
TRBV2	TRBJ1-6	NA	once	CASSKTGPMESPLHF	TGTGCCAGCAGTAAAACCGGGCCTATGGAATCACCCCTCCACTTT
TRBV12-3/TRBV12-4	TRBJ1-4	NA	NA	CASSLRGSEKLFF	TGTGCCAGCAGTTTGAGAGGGAGCGAAAAACTGTTTTTT
TRBV30	TRBJ1-2	NA	NA	CAWSVHVTYGYTF	TGTGCCTGGAGTGTACACGTTACCTATGGCTACACCTTC
TRBV7-9	TRBJ2-7	TRBD1	NA	CASSLAKLGQGRNEQYF	TGTGCCAGCAGCTTAGCCAAGCTCGGACAGGGGAGGAACGAGCAGTACTTC
TRBV6-1	TRBJ1-3	NA	NA	CATQYRGRSGNTIYF	TGTGCCACACAATACCGGGGAAGGTCTGGAAACACCATATATTTT
TRBV11-2	TRBJ1-2	NA	NA	CASSFQGPYLSSYGYTF	TGTGCCAGCAGCTTTCAGGGACCCTACTTGTCTTCTTATGGCTACACCTTC
TRBV30	TRBJ2-2	NA	NA	CAWGYGPELFF	TGTGCCTGGGGGTATGGACCGGAGCTGTTTTTT
TRBV6-1	TRBJ1-2	TRBD1	NA	CASSEAGGAYGYTF	TGTGCCAGCAGTGAAGCAGGGGGCGCGTATGGCTACACCTTC
TRBV11-2	TRBJ1-3	TRBD1	NA	CASSPSPGTDGNTIYF	TGTGCCAGCAGCCCTAGCCCGGGGACAGATGGAAACACCATATATTTT
TRBV6-5	TRBJ1-2	NA	NA	CASSYDTLNYGYTF	TGTGCCAGCAGTTACGATACCCTAAACTATGGCTACACCTTC
TRBV18	TRBJ1-2	NA	NA	CASSPDTSYGYTF	TGTGCCAGCTCACCGGACACCTCCTATGGCTACACCTTC
TRBV2	TRBJ1-6	NA	NA	CASSVARLGSPLHF	TGTGCCAGCAGTGTGGCTAGACTAGGTTCACCCCTCCACTTT
TRBV7-2	TRBJ2-1	NA	NA	CASSFGGHTYNEQFF	TGTGCCAGCAGCTTCGGGGGGCACACCTACAATGAGCAGTTCTTC
TRBV4-3	TRBJ1-3	TRBD1	NA	CASSPTGGRAGNTIYF	TGCGCCAGCAGCCCCACAGGGGGTCGGGCTGGAAACACCATATATTTT
TRBV4-3	TRBJ2-7	NA	NA	CASSQDGTSPNYEQYF	TGCGCCAGCAGCCAAGACGGGACCTCCCCAAATTACGAGCAGTACTTC
TRBV6-5	TRBJ2-5	TRBD1	NA	CATRAGTAQETQYF	TGTGCCACCCGAGCCGGGACAGCCCAAGAGACCCAGTACTTC
TRBV9	TRBJ2-2	TRBD2	NA	CASSVAGGGAGGELFF	TGTGCCAGCAGCGTAGCCGGCGGGGGAGCGGGCGGGGAGCTGTTTTTT
TRBV27	TRBJ1-6	TRBD1	NA	CASRQTGGNSPLHF	TGTGCCAGCAGACAGACAGGGGGCAATTCACCCCTCCACTTT
TRBV3-1/TRBV3-2	TRBJ1-6	NA	NA	CASTPTSYNSPLHF	TGTGCCAGTACCCCAACGTCCTATAATTCACCCCTCCACTTT
TRBV9	TRBJ1-1	NA	NA	CASSVGRLNTEAFF	TGTGCCAGCAGCGTAGGACGGTTGAACACTGAAGCTTTCTTT
TRBV2	TRBJ2-5	TRBD1	NA	CASRAGGSIQETQYF	TGTGCCAGCAGGGCAGGGGGTTCAATCCAAGAGACCCAGTACTTC
TRBV7-9	TRBJ2-6	TRBD1	NA	CASSLADRGLSGANVLTF	TGTGCCAGCAGCTTAGCGGACAGGGGACTGTCTGGGGCCAACGTCCTGACTTTC
TRBV30	TRBJ2-7	NA	NA	CAWREGPSYEQYF	TGTGCCTGGAGAGAGGGTCCCTCCTACGAGCAGTACTTC
TRBV6-5	TRBJ2-5	NA	NA	CASSPEFQLETQYF	TGTGCCAGCAGTCCTGAGTTTCAGTTAGAGACCCAGTACTTC
TRBV5-1	TRBJ2-3	TRBD1	few	CASSRTGATDTQYF	TGCGCCAGCAGCAGGACAGGAGCCACAGATACGCAGTATTTT
TRBV18	TRBJ1-6	NA	NA	CASSKEYNSPLHF	TGTGCCAGCTCGAAGGAATATAATTCACCCCTCCACTTT
TRBV19	TRBJ1-3	NA	NA	CASSIGGNTIYF	TGTGCCAGTAGTATAGGTGGAAACACCATATATTTT
TRBV7-9	TRBJ2-5	NA	NA	CASTIADQETQYF	TGTGCCAGCACCATAGCGGATCAAGAGACCCAGTACTTC
TRBV6-5	TRBJ1-6	NA	NA	CASSYQEAPDSPLHF	TGTGCCAGCAGTTACCAAGAGGCCCCTGATTCACCCCTCCACTTT
TRBV15	TRBJ1-5	NA	NA	CATSRDTGFSGNQPQHF	TGTGCCACCAGCAGAGATACCGGATTTTCTGGCAATCAGCCCCAGCATTTT